This T cell receptor (beta chain) was sequenced during a study of Ad26.COV2.S vaccination and SARS-CoV-2 variants. CDR1 and CDR2 (germline): SNHLY, FYNNEI. The CDR3 covers 14 residues. V shed 4 bases, J shed 4 bases, and the junction held 6 bases outside the gene matches. Profiled with immunoSEQ multiplex PCR; TCRdb holds only in-frame clones, not every one. The table records hundreds of thousands of clones, approximately 88% of them present only once. Treatment reported: roughly 20 received Ad26.COV2.S at low or high dose, single or two shots; about 5 received placebo; per-sample allocation not given. Specimen acquisition occurred on day 63 following the initial vaccine or placebo injection. It was Wuhan-strain SARS-CoV-2 spike that the Ad26 vaccine vector expressed.

The chain couples TRBV2 to TRBJ1-2; 7 nucleotides match TRBD1. Sequencing was performed on peripheral blood, taken in a trial of Ad26.COV2.S vaccine versus placebo. This sequence was found in a person aged 18-60 years who received the Ad26.COV2.S COVID-19 vaccine or a placebo. DNA for the CDR3: TGTGCCAGCAGTGTCTACAGGGGAGGCTATGGCTACACCTTC. Its translation: CASSVYRGGYGYTF.